The present TCR beta chain was sequenced within a study of cytomegalovirus exposure and HLA in healthy donors (dated by TCRdb to about 2017). About the study as a whole: A later analysis indicated that the 120 or so validation repertoires were generated on the platform also employed for the 666 repertoires of the first cohort. To predict cytomegalovirus infection status, the study combined high-throughput TCR immunosequencing, statistical association of individual TCRs with disease status, and machine learning. Besides the first cohort of approximately 670 subjects, a separate validation cohort made up of 120 or so different subjects was used. The study aimed to test whether cataloging public T cell receptors could reveal signatures of past pathogen exposure.

Library creation used the immunoSEQ multiplex PCR assay. The published analysis was carried out like this. A statistical classification framework was built for diagnosing cytomegalovirus status from the catalog of TCR beta chain sequences. Entries here come from immuneACCESS through TCRdb and include only in-frame sequences with V and J called. Some clones fail to appear in such tables; in the studies checked, an unresolved V gene covers under half of the shortfall, and the cause of the remainder is unknown. Clone size and V and J calls were adopted from that table, with D and trimming inferred from the DNA. This sample holds approximately 300,000 clones; about nine tenths were observed only once. Of the sample, 0.65% to 0.85% is held by the ten largest clones. The CDR3 runs 13 amino acids, cysteine and phenylalanine included. Just CDR3 DNA is preserved here, 39 bases in frame from base 1. CDR1 and CDR2 (MNHNY, SVGAGI) derive from the germline V gene (reference sequence). V is trimmed back by 5 bases and J by 7 bases, and the junction contains 2 bases that no gene match accounts for.

Notes on this clone: This receptor's antigen is unknown. No much larger clonotype is one base removed from it; base qualities were not supplied.

General conclusions and limits of the study: While some public TCRs were present in many individuals, most TCR sequences turned up only very rarely across donors. All 120 or so repertoires were used to score co-occurrence in the validation cohort in a later analysis, because that analysis had no HLA typing for the cohort. The study gave a list of 150 to 200 TCR beta chains associated with cytomegalovirus. The classifier was reported to diagnose cytomegalovirus status with high specificity and sensitivity in both the original and validation cohorts. The authors suggested that the approach could potentially be generalized to other disease states and immunological phenotypes. Three of the identified cytomegalovirus-associated TCR beta chains were confirmed in vitro to be specific for cytomegalovirus antigens. Of the cluster scores, about 94% were above 0 in a later analysis, which found that TCRs clustered in the first cohort also tended to co-occur in the 120 validation repertoires.

Donors formed part of the validation cohort, which comprised 120 subjects and was distinct from the first cohort of 690 or so subjects. The receptor comes from a woman aged 18-29 years in good health and CMV-seronegative. Sample: PBMCs. The rearrangement joined TRBV6-6 to TRBJ2-1, and 10 bases in between align with TRBD2. The CDR3 sequence is CASSRLAGNEQFF. At the DNA level, the sequence is TGTGCCAGCAGTCGACTAGCGGGTAATGAGCAGTTCTTC.